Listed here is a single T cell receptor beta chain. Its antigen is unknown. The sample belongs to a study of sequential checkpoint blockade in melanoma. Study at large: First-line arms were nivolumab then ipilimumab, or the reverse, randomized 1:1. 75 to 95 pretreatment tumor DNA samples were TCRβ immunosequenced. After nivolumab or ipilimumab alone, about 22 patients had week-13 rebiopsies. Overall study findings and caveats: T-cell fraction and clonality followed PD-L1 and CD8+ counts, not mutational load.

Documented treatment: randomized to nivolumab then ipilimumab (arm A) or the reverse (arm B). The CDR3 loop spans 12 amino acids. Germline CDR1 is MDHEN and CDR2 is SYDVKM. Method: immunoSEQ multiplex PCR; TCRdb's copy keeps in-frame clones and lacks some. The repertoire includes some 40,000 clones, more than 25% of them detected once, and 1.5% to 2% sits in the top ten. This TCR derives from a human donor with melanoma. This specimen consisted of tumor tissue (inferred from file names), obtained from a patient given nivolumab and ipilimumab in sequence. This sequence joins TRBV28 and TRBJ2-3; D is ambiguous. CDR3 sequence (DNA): TGTGCGGCCGACCCCGGCACAGATACGCAGTATTTT. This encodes CAADPGTDTQYF.